The 21 T cell receptor beta chains presented below share a single source sample, sequenced in a study of shared clonotypes between healthy human individuals. Only in-frame clones appear in the TCRdb table, and some are missing; sequencing was by immunoSEQ multiplex PCR. The sample includes roughly 490,000 clones, about three quarters of them seen just once. Sequenced input: PBMCs. These receptor sequences come from a woman between 40 and 50 years old in good health. Some clones in this sample may be carry-over from other donors' samples.

The gene calls are TRBV28 and TRBJ2-1; D is uncertain. Trimming pared 8 bases from V and 13 bases from J, leaving 15 bases between. The CDR3 spans 11 residues. CDR1 MDHEN and CDR2 SYDVKM come from the germline V gene. The CDR3 sequence is CASGRRNDQFF. The CDR3 region has the DNA TGTGCCAGCGGCCGAAGGAACGACCAGTTCTTC. Full variable domain (remainder filled in from reference TRBV28 and TRBJ2-1): DVKVTQSSRYLVKRTGEKVFLECVQDMDHENMFWYRQDPGLGLRLIYFSYDVKMKEKGDIPEGYSVSREKKERFSLILESASTNQTSMYLCASGRRNDQFFGPGTRLTVL.

The chain joins TRBV30 to TRBJ2-5, with TRBD1 matching over 9 bases. The CDR3 is 12 amino acids. The junction had 12 bases not matched to a gene; V was cut back by 8 bases and J by 11 bases. Per germline, CDR1 GTSNPN and CDR2 SVGIG (reference sequence). The CDR3 is CAGQQGAYTQYF. For the CDR3, the DNA is TGTGCCGGGCAACAGGGGGCTTACACGCAGTACTTC.

The V and J genes are TRBV2 and TRBJ2-1, with 7 bases that match TRBD2. The V gene end was trimmed by 3 bases and the J gene end by 3 bases; junction bases not matched to a gene: 5. CDR3 length: 15 amino acids. Germline CDR1 and CDR2: SNHLY and FYNNEI. CDR3 nucleotides: TGTGCCAGCAGTGAGGAGGGCGGGAGCTACAATGAGCAGTTCTTC. Its translation is CASSEEGGSYNEQFF.

V is TRBV12-2 and J is TRBJ2-5; TRBD2, the D gene given by the table, was not confirmed from the DNA. TRBV12-2 is annotated as a pseudogene. This CDR3 contains 12 residues. CDR3 in amino acids: CASRYHGETQYF. CDR3 nucleotides: TGTGCAAGTCGTTACCACGGAGAGACCCAGTACTTC.

For this clone: A single base is all that separates this from a far larger clone, so a read error is likely. The V and J genes are TRBV5-6 and TRBJ1-5, with D tentatively TRBD1 (5 bases). Germline V lookup: CDR1 SGHDT, CDR2 YYEEEE. This CDR3 is built from 17 residues. CDR3 sequence: CASSLGRERPSNQLQHF. For the CDR3, the DNA is TGTGCCAGCAGCTTGGGCAGGGAGAGACCAAGCAATCAGCTCCAGCATTTT.

The chain couples TRBV28 to TRBJ1-2, with 7 nucleotides matching TRBD1. The trim removed 10 bases at V and 8 bases at J, leaving 10 bases unmatched. Looked up from germline, CDR1 is MDHEN and CDR2 is SYDVKM. The CDR3 sequence is 12 residues long. This CDR3 is CATDGTARGYTF. In DNA, the CDR3 is TGTGCCACCGACGGGACAGCCCGGGGCTACACCTTC.

The rearrangement links TRBV7-8 to TRBJ2-5, with D perhaps TRBD1 (5 bases). V lost 6 bases, J lost 5 bases, and 13 bases lay in between. CDR3 length: 13 amino acids. Germline V lookup: CDR1 SGHVS, CDR2 FQNEAQ. The CDR3 here is CASRSRVQETQYF. The CDR3 DNA sequence: TGTGCCAGCAGAAGCAGGGTTCAGGAGACCCAGTACTTC.

This clone was counted only a few times. This rearrangement joins TRBV7-9 to TRBJ2-7, with 8 nucleotides matching TRBD2. CDR1 and CDR2 (germline): SEHNR, FQNEAQ (reference sequence). The CDR3 covers 15 residues. Trimming cost V 2 bases and J 4 bases; bases outside gene matches: 7. CDR3 sequence reads: CASSLYPGGPYEQYF. CDR3 DNA sequence: TGTGCCAGCAGCTTATACCCGGGAGGGCCATACGAGCAGTACTTC.

The chain has TRBV28 and TRBJ1-2; D call uncertain. The V gene lost 8 bases and the J gene lost 7 bases, with 29 bases spanning the gap. CDR1 is MDHEN and CDR2 is SYDVKM in the germline V gene. The CDR3 runs to 17 residues. In DNA form, the CDR3 reads TGTGCCAGCGCCCCCTCAAGAGGGAGACCGGGCTTCTCTGGCTACACCTTC. This gives the protein CASAPSRGRPGFSGYTF.

The chain uses TRBV25-1 and TRBJ1-2; D is undetermined. Germline V lookup: CDR1 MGHDK, CDR2 SYGVNS. CDR3 length equals 15 residues. V was shortened by 1 base and J by 5 bases, with 14 bases between the two germline ends. CDR3 in DNA: TGTGCCAGCAGTGAATCGTTAGGAGGGATTTATGGCTACACCTTC. Protein: CASSESLGGIYGYTF.

The J gene is TRBJ2-1, the V gene TRBV5-6; no clear D. Germline lookup yields CDR1 SGHDT and CDR2 YYEEEE. The CDR3 length is 12 residues. V lost 1 base, J lost 6 bases, and 5 bases lay in between. The CDR3 loop is CASSLMRNEQFF. The DNA of the CDR3 is TGTGCCAGCAGCTTGATGCGCAATGAGCAGTTCTTC.

This clone turned up a few times. The chain couples TRBV7-9 to TRBJ2-3; D is unclear. Germline V lookup: CDR1 SEHNR, CDR2 FQNEAQ (reference sequence). The CDR3 covers 15 residues. V was clipped by 1 base and J by 0 bases, with 8 bases between them. CDR3 sequence: CASSLVRRSTDTQYF. The CDR3 coding sequence is TGTGCCAGCAGCTTAGTCCGGCGGAGCACAGATACGCAGTATTTT.

In its sample, this clone was seen a few times. This chain connects TRBV28 to TRBJ2-5; TRBD1 matches 12 bases. J lost 4 bases, V lost 5 bases, and 8 bases had no gene match. The germline V gene encodes CDR1 MDHEN and CDR2 SYDVKM. The CDR3 sequence is 16 residues long. CDR3 DNA sequence: TGTGCCAGCAGTGTAACCCGGGACAGGGGGCGAGAGACCCAGTACTTC. This codes for CASSVTRDRGRETQYF.

V usage is TRBV15 and J usage is TRBJ2-7; D call uncertain. CDR1 and CDR2 (germline): LNHNV, YYDKDF (reference sequence). V was clipped by 0 bases and J by 3 bases, with 9 bases between them. The CDR3 totals 14 residues. The chain's CDR3 is CATSRDYDRYEQYF. The DNA for the CDR3 is TGTGCCACCAGCAGAGATTACGATCGCTACGAGCAGTACTTC.

The gene calls are TRBV6-5 and TRBJ2-1, with 8 bases matching TRBD2. The ends lost 6 bases at V and 5 bases at J; junction bases unmatched: 9. Germline CDR1 MNHEY, CDR2 SVGAGI. This CDR3 has 15 amino acids. CDR3 bases: TGTGCCAGCAGCGAGGGACTAGGTAGTAACAATGAGCAGTTCTTC. Translated: CASSEGLGSNNEQFF.

The chain combines TRBV5-1 with TRBJ2-2, with 7 bases fitting TRBD2. The CDR3 totals 18 residues. Looked up from germline, CDR1 is SGHRS and CDR2 is YFSETQ. J gave up 1 base and V 1 base, and 10 bases lay outside the gene matches. This CDR3 is CASSLHITSAENTGELFF. The CDR3 DNA reads TGCGCCAGCAGCTTGCACATTACTAGCGCAGAGAACACCGGGGAGCTGTTTTTT. Full variable domain (rest looked up from reference TRBV5-1 and TRBJ2-2): KAGVTQTPRYLIKTRGQQVTLSCSPISGHRSVSWYQQTPGQGLQFLFEYFSETQRNKGNFPGRFSGRQFSNSRSEMNVSTLELGDSALYLCASSLHITSAENTGELFFGEGSRLTVL.

CDR3 bases: TGCGCCAGCAGCCAAGATTGGATGCGGGACAGGCAATACAATGAGCAGTTCTTC. Protein sequence: CASSQDWMRDRQYNEQFF. The genes are TRBV4-3 and TRBJ2-1, with 8 bases aligning to TRBD1. The CDR3 is 18 amino acids. The ends lost 0 bases at V and 4 bases at J; junction bases unmatched: 11. Germline loops: CDR1 LGHNA, CDR2 YSLEER.

V usage is TRBV20-1 and J usage is TRBJ2-1, with D uncertain. The V and J ends lost 3 bases and 8 bases respectively, with 2 bases between them. Germline V gene lookup returns CDR1 DFQATT and CDR2 SNEGSKA (reference sequence). The CDR3 totals 9 residues. The CDR3 spells CSARYEQFF. For the CDR3, the DNA is TGCAGTGCTAGGTATGAGCAGTTCTTC.

V is TRBV19 and J is TRBJ1-2; D ambiguous. The CDR3 is 12 amino acids. The germline V gene encodes CDR1 LNHDA and CDR2 SQIVND (reference sequence). With 3 bases removed from V and 4 bases from J, the gap between germline ends came to 6 bases. In DNA form, the CDR3 reads TGTGCCAGTAGTATGCAGATCTATGGCTACACCTTC. It yields the protein CASSMQIYGYTF.

This clone occurred once. The V gene is TRBV4-2, the J gene TRBJ2-7; the match to TRBD2 covers 7 bases. The CDR3 spans 15 residues. Germline assignment: CDR1 LGHNA and CDR2 YNFKEQ. Unmatched junction bases numbered 7, after V lost 1 base and J lost 4 bases. In DNA form, the CDR3 reads TGTGCCAGCAGCCAAGGTCCCGGGACTACTTACGAGCAGTACTTC. It is translated as CASSQGPGTTYEQYF.

V and J are TRBV10-3 and TRBJ1-1; 8 nucleotides line up with TRBD1. After removal of 0 bases from V and 2 bases from J, the junction contained 2 bases not matched to a gene. The CDR3 is 15 amino acids. Germline V gene data show CDR1 as ENHRY and CDR2 as SYGVKD. CDR3 bases: TGTGCCATCAGTGAGTCGGGACAGGCAAACACTGAAGCTTTCTTT. It translates to CAISESGQANTEAFF.